The 30 T cell receptor beta chains reported below all come from one sample, sequenced in a study of blood T cells in healthy people across ages. It was with a sample-barcoded 5' primer and a J-beta primer mix that a second PCR of about 7 to 12 cycles was run. MiXCR, run by TCRdb on the 5' RACE reads, gives a single entry per CDR3 protein. This table holds about 1.7 million distinct CDR3 sequences, 28% found once. Sequenced sample: blood. The receptors originated from a woman in her 30s in good health.

This sequence joins TRBV25-1 and TRBJ2-3, with D perhaps matching TRBD1 or TRBD2 (6 bases each). Germline assignment: CDR1 MGHDK and CDR2 SYGVNS. This CDR3 comprises 16 residues. V was cut by 4 bases and J by 1 base, with 15 bases left in between. DNA of the CDR3: TGTGCCAGCAGTGTGTGGAGGGGGGCCGGCACAGATACGCAGTATTTT. It is translated as CASSVWRGAGTDTQYF.

This clonotype was recorded many times. V and J are TRBV29-1 and TRBJ2-3; D unclear. Germline CDR1 SQVTM, CDR2 ANQGSEA. The CDR3 runs to 11 residues. Deletions cut 5 bases from V and 6 bases from J, with 9 bases between. The CDR3 DNA sequence: TGCAGCGTTAAGGCACCGGATACGCAGTATTTT. As protein: CSVKAPDTQYF.

This clonotype was detected only a few times. V is TRBV12-3 or TRBV12-4 and J is TRBJ1-2; D is perhaps TRBD1 (5 bases). V lost 6 bases and J lost 3, with 14 bases in between. This CDR3 is 14 amino acids long. The CDR3 coding sequence is TGTGCCAGCAGCCGGGGGGGTATATACTATGGCTACACCTTC. The encoded protein is CASSRGGIYYGYTF.

The rearrangement joins TRBV6-5 to TRBJ2-1; 12 bases line up with TRBD2. Trimming took 2 bases from V and 8 from J; bases not matched to a gene: 16. The CDR3 consists of 19 residues. CDR1 MNHEY and CDR2 SVGAGI come from the germline V gene. CDR3 sequence: CASSYTVLRTSGILDEQFF. CDR3 DNA: TGTGCCAGCAGTTACACGGTTCTGAGGACTAGCGGGATATTAGATGAGCAGTTCTTC.

This clonotype was counted a few times. The V call is TRBV5-1, the J call TRBJ2-5; 8 nucleotides line up with TRBD1. Germline values: CDR1 SGHRS, CDR2 YFSETQ. The CDR3 contains 15 residues. V lost 4 bases to trimming and J lost 0 bases; unmatched junction nucleotides: 5. CDR3 DNA sequence: TGCGCCAGCAGCCTAGGACAGGGCTACCAAGAGACCCAGTACTTC. Protein sequence: CASSLGQGYQETQYF. Together with reference TRBV5-1 and TRBJ2-5, the CDR3 gives the full variable domain: KAGVTQTPRYLIKTRGQQVTLSCSPISGHRSVSWYQQTPGQGLQFLFEYFSETQRNKGNFPGRFSGRQFSNSRSEMNVSTLELGDSALYLCASSLGQGYQETQYFGPGTRLLVL.

The J gene is TRBJ1-4, the V gene TRBV11-2, with TRBD1 identical over 8 bases. The V gene end was trimmed by 6 bases and the J gene end by 8 bases; junction bases not matched to a gene: 11. Looked up from germline, CDR1 is SGHAT and CDR2 is FQNNGV. CDR3 size: 15 residues. The CDR3 reads CASSSPTGGREKLFF. Written as DNA, the CDR3 is TGTGCCAGCAGTTCACCTACAGGGGGAAGGGAAAAACTGTTTTTT.

J is TRBJ2-7 and V is TRBV6-2 or TRBV6-3, with 10 nucleotides matching TRBD2. The CDR3 has 17 residues. J gave up 5 bases and V 4 bases, and 14 bases lay outside the gene matches. CDR1 MNHEY and CDR2 SVGEGT come from the germline V gene. For the CDR3, the DNA is TGTGCCAGCAGTTTCTCCCCGTCCAGCGGGGGGGTTAACGAGCAGTACTTC. It encodes CASSFSPSSGGVNEQYF.

This clonotype came up a few times. The chain recombines TRBV18 with TRBJ2-5, with D possibly matching TRBD1 (5 bases). This CDR3 has 14 residues. Germline CDR1 is KGHSH and CDR2 is LQKENI. Between the trimmed V and J ends, which lost 7 bases and 4 bases, there was a span of 16 bases. In DNA, the CDR3 is TGTGCCAGCTTGAACCCAGGGCAGGGAGAGACCCAGTACTTC. This encodes CASLNPGQGETQYF.

The CDR3 reads CASSQDGGDEYEQYF. CDR3 bases: TGCGCCAGCAGCCAAGACGGAGGGGATGAGTACGAGCAGTACTTC. The rearrangement links TRBV4-3 to TRBJ2-7, with D perhaps TRBD2 (6 bases). Germline V lookup: CDR1 LGHNA, CDR2 YSLEER. The CDR3 sequence is 15 residues long. The V end was cut by 0 bases, the J end by 4 bases, with 13 bases between.

The table lists this clonotype with many counts. The rearrangement uses TRBV12-5 and TRBJ2-7; a weak D match, TRBD1 (6 bases). Trimming took off 6 bases at V and 5 bases at J, with 8 bases between the two ends. Germline V CDR1 and CDR2: LGHNT, FRNRAP. The CDR3 is 11 residues long. The DNA of the CDR3 is TGTGCTAGTGGCCCAGGGGACGAGCAGTACTTC. This sequence encodes CASGPGDEQYF. Filled out from reference TRBV12-5 and TRBJ2-7, the complete variable domain reads DARVTQTPRHKVTEMGQEVTMRCQPILGHNTVFWYRQTMMQGLELLAYFRNRAPLDDSGMPKDRFSAEMPDATLATLKIQPSEPRDSAVYFCASGPGDEQYFGPGTRLTVT.

This sequence joins TRBV29-1 and TRBJ2-5; the D gene is possibly TRBD2 (6 bases). CDR3 length: 12 residues. Trimming removed 0 bases at V and 12 bases at J, with 14 bases between. Germline values: CDR1 SQVTM, CDR2 ANQGSEA. Here the CDR3 reads CSVEDLGGVEYF. The CDR3, as DNA: TGCAGCGTTGAAGATCTGGGGGGAGTCGAGTACTTC.

The gene calls are TRBV27 and TRBJ2-1; no clear D gene. The CDR3 covers 14 residues. Germline V CDR1 and CDR2: MNHEY, SMNVEV (reference sequence). V was clipped by 3 bases and J by 6 bases, with 12 bases between them. DNA of the CDR3: TGTGCCAGCAGTTTGGGTCAGCTTATCAATGAGCAGTTCTTC. Amino acids: CASSLGQLINEQFF.

This clonotype was recorded a few times. This chain connects TRBV29-1 to TRBJ1-2; possibly TRBD1 for D (6 bases). The CDR3 extends over 14 amino acids. V was pared by 7 bases and J by 4 bases, with 19 bases between. Germline assignment: CDR1 SQVTM and CDR2 ANQGSEA. The CDR3 loop is CSAMIGQRPYGYTF. The CDR3 DNA is TGCAGCGCTATGATAGGACAGCGGCCCTATGGCTACACCTTC.

A word on this clonotype: An end of the junction differs from the germline gene, which may be a read error. V gene TRBV28 combines with J gene TRBJ2-1, with a weak D call TRBD2 (6 bases). Germline assignment: CDR1 MDHEN and CDR2 SYDVKM. This CDR3 has 16 amino acids. DNA for the CDR3: TGTGCCAGCAGTCCGCTCGGGGGTTCGTCCTGCAATGAGCAGTTCTTC. Translating it yields CASSPLGGSSCNEQFF.

This clonotype showed up many times. One junction end does not reproduce the germline sequence, and a read error may be involved. This chain joins TRBV24-1 and TRBJ2-7, with unresolved D. The CDR3 sequence is 13 residues long. Germline V CDR1 and CDR2: KGHDR, SFDVKD. The CDR3 DNA sequence: TGCGCCACCGGTCCCAGTGGGTCCTACGAGCAGTACTTC. Its protein product is CATGPSGSYEQYF.

A few counts support this clonotype. This rearrangement joins TRBV24-1 to TRBJ2-1, with a possible D match to TRBD2 (5 bases). V was pared by 10 bases and J by 1 base, with 13 bases between. Germline V gene data show CDR1 as KGHDR and CDR2 as SFDVKD. This CDR3 region has 14 residues. This CDR3 is CATSPGNSYNEQFF. The CDR3 nucleotides read TGTGCCACTAGCCCGGGGAATTCCTACAATGAGCAGTTCTTC.

Details on this clonotype: A much larger clone lies a single base off, so this may be a read error. The CDR3 region is CSAINWDYNFEQYF. In nucleotides, the CDR3 is TGCAGCGCGATAAACTGGGACTACAACTTCGAGCAGTACTTC. J is TRBJ2-5 and V is TRBV20-1, with 7 bases aligning to TRBD2. The DNA matches TRBJ2-7 better at its end, which makes the J call doubtful. CDR1 is DFQATT and CDR2 is SNEGSKA in the germline V gene (reference sequence). The CDR3 loop spans 14 amino acids.

CDR3: CASSFVPGVSEQYF. The CDR3 DNA follows: TGCGCCAGCAGCTTCGTGCCGGGGGTCTCAGAGCAGTACTTC. This chain connects TRBV5-1 to TRBJ2-7; D may be TRBD2 (6 bases). Per the germline V gene, CDR1 is SGHRS and CDR2 is YFSETQ. The CDR3 contains 14 residues. V dropped 2 bases and J dropped 7 bases, with 16 bases sitting between them.

The rearrangement joins TRBV7-3 to TRBJ2-1; 10 nucleotides line up with TRBD2. The CDR3 runs 17 residues. V lost 1 base, J lost 4 bases, and 7 bases stayed unmatched. From germline, CDR1 is SGHTA and CDR2 FQGTGA. The chain's CDR3 is CASSLNPSGGQYNEQFF. In DNA form, the CDR3 reads TGTGCCAGCAGCTTAAATCCTAGCGGGGGACAGTACAATGAGCAGTTCTTC.

This sequence joins TRBV7-3 and TRBJ2-1; 16 bases map to TRBD2. Germline CDR1 is SGHTA and CDR2 is FQGTGA. This CDR3 contains 16 residues. The V segment lost 5 bases and the J segment 10 bases; nucleotides outside the gene matches: 8. CDR3 DNA sequence: TGTGCCAGCAGCCCGCCGGGACTAGCGGGGGGGCAGGAGCAGTTCTTC. It codes for CASSPPGLAGGQEQFF.

This sequence joins TRBV7-9 and TRBJ1-4; 9 nucleotides match TRBD1. This CDR3 region has 15 residues. Trimming removed 5 bases from V and 4 bases from J; junction bases left unmatched: 5. Germline lookup yields CDR1 SEHNR and CDR2 FQNEAQ (reference sequence). As DNA, the CDR3 is TGTGCCAGCAGCCTCACAGGGGGCAGTAATGAAAAACTGTTTTTT. It specifies CASSLTGGSNEKLFF.

This clonotype has at least ten counts. The chain uses TRBV7-9 and TRBJ2-4, with TRBD1 matching over 9 bases. The germline V gene has CDR1 SEHNR and CDR2 FQNEAQ (reference sequence). CDR3 size: 18 residues. J gave up 1 base and V 5 bases, and 12 bases lay outside the gene matches. CDR3 coding DNA: TGTGCCAGCAGCCCCCGGCTGGGACAGGGAGAGGCCAAAAACATTCAGTACTTC. It yields the protein CASSPRLGQGEAKNIQYF.

This clonotype was detected only a few times. CDR3 sequence reads: CASTGKGFSYNEQYF. CDR3 nucleotides: TGTGCCAGCACCGGTAAGGGTTTCTCCTACAATGAGCAGTACTTC. This chain connects TRBV6-1 to TRBJ2-4; unclear D gene. The CDR3 spans 15 residues. From germline, CDR1 is MNHNS and CDR2 SASEGT. V lost 7 bases and J lost 13, with 26 bases in between.

J is TRBJ2-3 and V is TRBV7-2; 9 bases map to TRBD2. The CDR3 covers 18 residues. The V and J ends lost 5 bases and 2 bases, in that order; junction bases with no gene match: 14. Germline V gene lookup returns CDR1 SGHTA and CDR2 FQGNSA. The CDR3 sequence is CASSPYFMAGGSTDTQYF. The CDR3 DNA reads TGTGCCAGCAGCCCCTATTTTATGGCGGGAGGGTCCACAGATACGCAGTATTTT.

This clonotype showed up many times. The chain links TRBV6-6 to TRBJ2-7, with 7 nucleotides matching TRBD1. The J segment lost 3 bases and the V segment lost 6 bases, leaving 5 bases of the junction unmatched. Germline assignment: CDR1 MNHNY and CDR2 SVGAGI (reference sequence). The CDR3 runs to 13 residues. The CDR3 DNA sequence: TGTGCCAGCAGGACCGACAGGGACTACGAGCAGTACTTC. Translated: CASRTDRDYEQYF.

J is TRBJ2-1 and V is TRBV5-1, with D possibly matching TRBD1 (5 bases). The CDR3 has 14 residues. Germline CDR1 reads SGHRS; CDR2 reads YFSETQ. Trimming took 3 bases from V and 12 from J, leaving 19 bases between them. CDR3 in DNA: TGCGCCAGCAGCTCTGCCGATTTGGTTCAGGGGCAGTTCTTC. This encodes CASSSADLVQGQFF.

The rearrangement joins TRBV4-1 to TRBJ1-3; no reliable D call. The germline V and J ends were trimmed by 4 bases and 7 bases, with 14 bases remaining between them. Germline CDR1 reads MGHRA; CDR2 reads YSYEKL. This CDR3 is 14 amino acids long. CDR3 DNA: TGCGCCAGCAGCCCCCGTACGGAACGGAACACCATATATTTT. Translated: CASSPRTERNTIYF.

There are many counts of this clonotype. The CDR3 here is CSVEGGTDTQYF. The CDR3 coding sequence is TGCAGCGTTGAAGGGGGCACAGATACGCAGTATTTT. This chain uses TRBV29-1 with TRBJ2-3; D remains ambiguous. This CDR3 comprises 12 residues. V lost 1 base and J lost 1, with 3 bases in between. The germline gives CDR1 SQVTM, CDR2 ANQGSEA.

The chain uses TRBV25-1 and TRBJ2-5, with D hard to call. Looked up from germline, CDR1 is MGHDK and CDR2 is SYGVNS. V was trimmed by 3 bases and J by 0 bases, leaving 8 bases between them. The CDR3 totals 14 residues. For the CDR3, the DNA is TGTGCCAGCAGTGACTTTAGGTACCAAGAGACCCAGTACTTC. Its translation: CASSDFRYQETQYF.

This chain uses TRBV3-1 with TRBJ2-7; 8 bases line up with TRBD1. The germline V gene encodes CDR1 LGHDT and CDR2 YNNKEL (reference sequence). The CDR3 runs 14 residues. The V gene end was trimmed by 1 base and the J gene end by 6 bases; junction bases not matched to a gene: 5. CDR3 loop: CASSQAAGGSEQYF. The CDR3 DNA sequence: TGTGCCAGCAGCCAAGCGGCAGGGGGCAGCGAGCAGTACTTC.